Given below is one T cell receptor beta chain in context. Its antigen is unidentified. The data belong to a study of blood T cells in healthy people across ages. Study-wide findings and caveats: Naive CD4+ cells and diversity were both higher in long-lived donors than in aged donors.

For the second PCR, which ran for about 6 to 11 cycles, a sample-barcoded 5' primer and a J-beta primer mix were used. One entry per CDR3 protein, called by TCRdb with MiXCR from the 5' RACE reads. The top ten hold roughly 26% of the sample, which has over 600,000 distinct CDR3 sequences, around three fifths seen once. V dropped 6 bases and J dropped 5; count of bases not matched to a gene: 8. Germline CDR1 SEHNR, CDR2 FQNEAQ (reference sequence). This CDR3 comprises 15 residues. This clonotype was obtained from a man aged 35-49 years in good health. The specimen was blood. This chain uses TRBV7-9 with TRBJ2-5; 11 bases are a match to TRBD1. Here the CDR3 reads CASRLGQGAGETQYF. The DNA of the CDR3 is TGTGCCAGCAGACTCGGACAGGGGGCGGGCGAGACCCAGTACTTC.